This is a list of T cell receptor beta chains from one sample in a study of identical twins. TCRdb used MiXCR to reprocess the 5' RACE reads, holding one entry per CDR3 protein. The sample has more than 600,000 distinct CDR3 sequences; about 20% are singletons. The same specimen was also included in a second study, on T cells expressing NK-cell markers.

The sequenced sample was PBMCs. All receptors come from a young woman in good health. Both conserved end residues are trimmed from each CDR3. Each record gives: D gene, CDR3 length, clone size, J gene, V gene, CDR3 protein. A D gene is named only where the DNA matches it firmly. Not every row has a clone size; where given, it reads once, few, many or a size class.

. | 14 | few | TRBJ2-5 | TRBV4-1 | ASSQDSVGYQETQY
. | 12 | . | TRBJ2-3 | TRBV20-1 | SALILVGPDTQY
. | 12 | few | TRBJ2-1 | TRBV6-5 | ASSSLGTRNEQF
TRBD1 | 12 | . | TRBJ1-1 | TRBV29-1 | SVGGQGGWTEAF
. | 11 | few | TRBJ2-2 | TRBV12-3/TRBV12-4 | ASRTREAGELF
TRBD2 | 13 | many | TRBJ2-7 | TRBV11-2 | ASSLGGGTSYEQY
TRBD2 | 12 | . | TRBJ2-3 | TRBV12-3/TRBV12-4 | ASSLPSGPDTQY
. | 14 | . | TRBJ1-3 | TRBV7-9 | ASSLDGTSPGNTIY
. | 11 | . | TRBJ2-2 | TRBV15 | ATSRDAMGELF
. | 12 | many | TRBJ1-2 | TRBV7-9 | ASSLGTDFYGYT
TRBD2 | 13 | few | TRBJ2-2 | TRBV10-3 | AIKASGRGTGELF